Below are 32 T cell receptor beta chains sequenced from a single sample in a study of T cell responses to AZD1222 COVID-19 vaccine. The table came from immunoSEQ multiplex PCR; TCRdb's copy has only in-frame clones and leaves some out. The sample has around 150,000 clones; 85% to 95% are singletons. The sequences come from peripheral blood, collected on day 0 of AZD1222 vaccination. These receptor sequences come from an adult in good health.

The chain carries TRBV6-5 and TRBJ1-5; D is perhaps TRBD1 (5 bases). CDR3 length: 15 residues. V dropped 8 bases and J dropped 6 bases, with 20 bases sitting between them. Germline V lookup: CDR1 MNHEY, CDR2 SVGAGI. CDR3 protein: CASSPAGHSFQPQHF. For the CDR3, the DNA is TGTGCCAGCTCCCCAGCGGGGCATTCTTTTCAGCCCCAGCATTTT.

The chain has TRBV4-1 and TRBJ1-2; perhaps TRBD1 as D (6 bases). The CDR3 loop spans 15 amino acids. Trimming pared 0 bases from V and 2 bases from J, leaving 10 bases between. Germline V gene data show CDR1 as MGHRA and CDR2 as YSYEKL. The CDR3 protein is CASSQDPQGNYGYTF. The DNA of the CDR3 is TGCGCCAGCAGCCAAGATCCCCAGGGGAACTATGGCTACACCTTC.

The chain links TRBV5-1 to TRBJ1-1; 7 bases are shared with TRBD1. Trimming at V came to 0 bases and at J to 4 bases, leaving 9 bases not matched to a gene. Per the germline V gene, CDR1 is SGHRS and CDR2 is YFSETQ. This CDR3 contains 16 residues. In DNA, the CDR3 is TGCGCCAGCAGCTTGGCCGGTACAGGGGTGGGCACTGAAGCTTTCTTT. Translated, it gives CASSLAGTGVGTEAFF.

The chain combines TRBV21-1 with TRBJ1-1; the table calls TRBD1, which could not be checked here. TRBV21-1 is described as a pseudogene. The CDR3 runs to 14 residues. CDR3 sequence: CASSKVKWATEAFF. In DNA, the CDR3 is TGTGCCAGCAGCAAAGTAAAGTGGGCCACTGAAGCTTTCTTT.

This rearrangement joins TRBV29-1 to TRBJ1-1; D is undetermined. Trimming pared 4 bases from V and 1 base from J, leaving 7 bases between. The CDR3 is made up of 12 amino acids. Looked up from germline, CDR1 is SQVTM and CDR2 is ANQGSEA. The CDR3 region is CSVGSGNTEAFF. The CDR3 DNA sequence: TGCAGCGTTGGATCTGGGAACACTGAAGCTTTCTTT.

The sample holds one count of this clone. The CDR3 DNA reads TGTGCCAGCAGTTTCCTGGGGGCCCACGAGCAGTACTTC. Translation: CASSFLGAHEQYF. The chain joins TRBV28 to TRBJ2-7; tentative D call: TRBD1 (6 bases). Germline lookup yields CDR1 MDHEN and CDR2 SYDVKM. Trimming removed 3 bases at V and 5 bases at J, with 11 bases between. This CDR3 has 13 residues. The entire variable domain, with the rest obtained from reference TRBV28 and TRBJ2-7, is as follows: DVKVTQSSRYLVKRTGEKVFLECVQDMDHENMFWYRQDPGLGLRLIYFSYDVKMKEKGDIPEGYSVSREKKERFSLILESASTNQTSMYLCASSFLGAHEQYFGPGTRLTVT.

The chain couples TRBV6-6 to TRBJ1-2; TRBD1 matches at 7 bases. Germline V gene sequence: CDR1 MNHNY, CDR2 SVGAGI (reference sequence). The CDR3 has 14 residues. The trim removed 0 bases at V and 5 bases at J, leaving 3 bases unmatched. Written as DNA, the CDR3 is TGTGCCAGCAGTTACTCAGCAGGGGGATATGGCTACACCTTC. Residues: CASSYSAGGYGYTF.

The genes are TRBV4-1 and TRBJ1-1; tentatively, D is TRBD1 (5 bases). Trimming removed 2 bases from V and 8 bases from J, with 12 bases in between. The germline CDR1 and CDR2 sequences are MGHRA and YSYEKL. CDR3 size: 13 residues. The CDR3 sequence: CASSQSRGREAFF. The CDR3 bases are TGCGCCAGCAGCCAATCTCGGGGCAGGGAAGCTTTCTTT.

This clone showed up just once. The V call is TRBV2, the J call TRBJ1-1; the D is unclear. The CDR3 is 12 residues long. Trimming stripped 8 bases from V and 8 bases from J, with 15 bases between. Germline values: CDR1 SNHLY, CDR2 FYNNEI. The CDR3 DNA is TGTGCCAGCGGGAGCCTACCCCGGGAAGCTTTCTTT. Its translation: CASGSLPREAFF.

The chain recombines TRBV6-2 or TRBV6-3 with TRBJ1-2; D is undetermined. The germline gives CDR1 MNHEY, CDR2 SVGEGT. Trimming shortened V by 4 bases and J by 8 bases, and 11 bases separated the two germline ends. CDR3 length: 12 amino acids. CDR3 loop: CASSWGEDGYTF. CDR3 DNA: TGTGCCAGCAGTTGGGGAGAGGACGGCTACACCTTC.

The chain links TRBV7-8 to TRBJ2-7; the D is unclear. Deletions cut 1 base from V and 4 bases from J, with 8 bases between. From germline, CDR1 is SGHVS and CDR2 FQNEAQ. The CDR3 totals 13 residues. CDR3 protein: CASSLGLGYEQYF. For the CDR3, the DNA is TGTGCCAGCAGCTTAGGGTTGGGGTACGAGCAGTACTTC.

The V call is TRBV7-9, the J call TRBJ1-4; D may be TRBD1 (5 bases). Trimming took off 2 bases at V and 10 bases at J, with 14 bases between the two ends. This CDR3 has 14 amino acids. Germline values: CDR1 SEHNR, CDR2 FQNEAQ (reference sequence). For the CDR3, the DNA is TGTGCCAGCAGCTTACTTTCGGAGGGGAGAAAACTGTTTTTT. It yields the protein CASSLLSEGRKLFF.

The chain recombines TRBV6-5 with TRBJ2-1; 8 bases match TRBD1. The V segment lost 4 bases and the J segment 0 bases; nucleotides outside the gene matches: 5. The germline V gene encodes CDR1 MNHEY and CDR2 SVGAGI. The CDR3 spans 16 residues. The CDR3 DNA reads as TGTGCCAGCAGTTTCGGACAGGGCAGCTCCTACAATGAGCAGTTCTTC. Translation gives CASSFGQGSSYNEQFF.

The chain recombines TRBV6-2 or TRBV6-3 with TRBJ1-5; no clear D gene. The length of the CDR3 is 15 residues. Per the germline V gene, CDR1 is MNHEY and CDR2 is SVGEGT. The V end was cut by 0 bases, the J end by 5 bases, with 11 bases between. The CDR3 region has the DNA TGTGCCAGCAGTTACTCTGACACCCTCGATCAGCCCCAGCATTTT. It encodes CASSYSDTLDQPQHF.

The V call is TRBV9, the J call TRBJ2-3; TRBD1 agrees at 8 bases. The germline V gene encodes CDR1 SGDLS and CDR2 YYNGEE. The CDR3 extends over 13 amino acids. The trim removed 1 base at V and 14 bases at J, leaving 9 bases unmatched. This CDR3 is CASSVSRRTGRYF. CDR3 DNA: TGTGCCAGCAGCGTATCACGCCGGACAGGGAGGTATTTT.

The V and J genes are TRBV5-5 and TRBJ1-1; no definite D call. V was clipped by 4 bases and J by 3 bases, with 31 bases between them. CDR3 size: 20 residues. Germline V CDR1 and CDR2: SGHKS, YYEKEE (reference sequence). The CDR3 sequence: CASSPPEVFRSTAADTEAFF. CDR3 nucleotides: TGTGCCAGCAGCCCCCCTGAAGTTTTTCGATCGACGGCTGCGGACACTGAAGCTTTCTTT.

The CDR3, as DNA: TGTGCCAGCAGCCGAAACCACATCCTTAATGAAAAACTGTTTTTT. This sequence encodes CASSRNHILNEKLFF. V and J are TRBV5-6 and TRBJ1-4, with D unclear. Germline V gene sequence: CDR1 SGHDT, CDR2 YYEEEE. The CDR3 is 15 amino acids. The V gene lost 4 bases and the J gene lost 4 bases, with 14 bases spanning the gap.

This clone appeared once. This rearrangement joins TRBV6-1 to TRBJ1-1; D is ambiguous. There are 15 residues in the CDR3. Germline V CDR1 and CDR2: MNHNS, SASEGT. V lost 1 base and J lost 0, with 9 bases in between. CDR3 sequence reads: CASSEVVTVNTEAFF. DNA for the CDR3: TGTGCCAGCAGTGAAGTCGTCACGGTGAACACTGAAGCTTTCTTT.

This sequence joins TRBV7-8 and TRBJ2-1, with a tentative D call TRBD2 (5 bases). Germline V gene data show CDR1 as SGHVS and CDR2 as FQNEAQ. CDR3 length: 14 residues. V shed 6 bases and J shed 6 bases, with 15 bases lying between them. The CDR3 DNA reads TGTGCCAGCAGTCCGAAACCGAGGGCCAATGAGCAGTTCTTC. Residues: CASSPKPRANEQFF. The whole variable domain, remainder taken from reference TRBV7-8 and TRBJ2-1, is GAGVSQSPRYKVAKRGQDVALRCDPISGHVSLFWYQQALGQGPEFLTYFQNEAQLDKSGLPSDRFFAERPEGSVSTLKIQRTQQEDSAVYLCASSPKPRANEQFFGPGTRLTVL.

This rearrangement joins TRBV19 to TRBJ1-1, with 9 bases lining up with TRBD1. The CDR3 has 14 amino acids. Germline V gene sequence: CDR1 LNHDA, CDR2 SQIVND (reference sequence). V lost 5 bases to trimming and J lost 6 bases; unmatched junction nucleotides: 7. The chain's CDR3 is CASSPTQGAAEAFF. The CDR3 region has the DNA TGTGCCAGTAGTCCTACACAGGGGGCTGCTGAAGCTTTCTTT.

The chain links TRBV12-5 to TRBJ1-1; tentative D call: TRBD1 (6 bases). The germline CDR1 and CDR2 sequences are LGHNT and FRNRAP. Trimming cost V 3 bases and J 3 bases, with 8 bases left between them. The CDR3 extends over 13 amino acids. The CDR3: CASGFGGHTEAFF. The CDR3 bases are TGTGCTAGTGGTTTTGGGGGGCACACTGAAGCTTTCTTT.

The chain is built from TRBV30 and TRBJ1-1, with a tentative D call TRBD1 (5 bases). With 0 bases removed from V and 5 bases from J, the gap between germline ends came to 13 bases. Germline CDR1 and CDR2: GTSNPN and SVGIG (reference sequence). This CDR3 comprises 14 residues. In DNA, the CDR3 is TGTGCCTGGAGTGTGGGGCAGGGTCAAACTGAAGCTTTCTTT. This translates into CAWSVGQGQTEAFF.

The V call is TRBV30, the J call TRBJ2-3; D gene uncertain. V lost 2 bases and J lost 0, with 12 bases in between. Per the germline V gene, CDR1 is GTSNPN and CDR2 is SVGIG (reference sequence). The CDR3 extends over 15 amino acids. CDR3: CAWSRQSTSTDTQYF. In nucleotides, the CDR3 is TGTGCCTGGAGTCGGCAGTCAACTAGCACAGATACGCAGTATTTT.

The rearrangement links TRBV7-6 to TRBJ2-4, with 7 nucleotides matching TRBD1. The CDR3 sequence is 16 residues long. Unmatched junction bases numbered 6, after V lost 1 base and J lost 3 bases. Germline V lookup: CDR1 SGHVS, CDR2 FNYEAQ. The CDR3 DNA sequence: TGTGCCAGCAGCTTAGGATGGGGACAGCTCAAAAACATTCAGTACTTC. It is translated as CASSLGWGQLKNIQYF.

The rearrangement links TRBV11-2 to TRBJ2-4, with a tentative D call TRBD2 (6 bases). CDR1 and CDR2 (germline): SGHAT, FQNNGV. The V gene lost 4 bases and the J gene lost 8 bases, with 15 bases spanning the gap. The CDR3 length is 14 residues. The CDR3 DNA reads TGTGCCAGCAGCTCGCCGGGAGAAGGGGACATTCAGTACTTC. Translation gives CASSSPGEGDIQYF. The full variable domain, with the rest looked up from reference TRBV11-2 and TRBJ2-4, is EAGVAQSPRYKIIEKRQSVAFWCNPISGHATLYWYQQILGQGPKLLIQFQNNGVVDDSQLPKDRFSAERLKGVDSTLKIQPAKLEDSAVYLCASSSPGEGDIQYFGAGTRLSVL.

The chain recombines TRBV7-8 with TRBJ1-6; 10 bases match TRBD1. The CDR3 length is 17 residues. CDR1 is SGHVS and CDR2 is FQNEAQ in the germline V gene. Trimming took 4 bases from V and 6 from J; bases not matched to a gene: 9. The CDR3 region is CASSSAPGQGINSPLHF. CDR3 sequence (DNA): TGTGCCAGCAGCTCCGCACCGGGACAGGGGATTAATTCACCCCTCCACTTT. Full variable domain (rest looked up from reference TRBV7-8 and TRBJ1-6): GAGVSQSPRYKVAKRGQDVALRCDPISGHVSLFWYQQALGQGPEFLTYFQNEAQLDKSGLPSDRFFAERPEGSVSTLKIQRTQQEDSAVYLCASSSAPGQGINSPLHFGNGTRLTVT.

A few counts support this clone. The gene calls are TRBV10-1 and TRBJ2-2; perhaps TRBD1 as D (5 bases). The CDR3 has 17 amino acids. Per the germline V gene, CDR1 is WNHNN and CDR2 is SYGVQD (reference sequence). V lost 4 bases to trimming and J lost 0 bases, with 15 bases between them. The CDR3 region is CASSGQGTHPNTGELFF. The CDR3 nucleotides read TGCGCCAGCAGTGGGCAGGGTACCCATCCGAACACCGGGGAGCTGTTTTTT.

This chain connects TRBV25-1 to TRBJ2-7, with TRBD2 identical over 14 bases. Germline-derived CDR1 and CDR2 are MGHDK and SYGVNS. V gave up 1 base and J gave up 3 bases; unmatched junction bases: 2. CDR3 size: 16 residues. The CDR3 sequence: CASSEFGTSGSYEQYF. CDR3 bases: TGTGCCAGCAGTGAATTTGGGACTAGCGGGAGCTACGAGCAGTACTTC.

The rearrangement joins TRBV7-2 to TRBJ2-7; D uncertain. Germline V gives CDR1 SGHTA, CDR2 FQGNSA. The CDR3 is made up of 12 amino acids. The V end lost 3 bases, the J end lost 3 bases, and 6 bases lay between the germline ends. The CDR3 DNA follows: TGTGCCAGCAGCTTTCCAGGCTACGAGCAGTACTTC. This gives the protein CASSFPGYEQYF.

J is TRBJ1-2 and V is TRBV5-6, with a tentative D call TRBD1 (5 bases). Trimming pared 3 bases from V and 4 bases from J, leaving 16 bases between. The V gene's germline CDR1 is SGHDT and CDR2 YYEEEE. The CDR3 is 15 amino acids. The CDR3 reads CASSSPAETVYGYTF. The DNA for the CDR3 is TGTGCCAGCAGCTCACCCGCCGAGACAGTCTATGGCTACACCTTC.

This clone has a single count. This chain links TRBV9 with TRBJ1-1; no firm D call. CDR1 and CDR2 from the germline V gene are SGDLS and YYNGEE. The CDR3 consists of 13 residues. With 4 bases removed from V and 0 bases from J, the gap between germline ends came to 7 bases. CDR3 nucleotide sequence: TGTGCCAGCAGCCCCTGGATGAACACTGAAGCTTTCTTT. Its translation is CASSPWMNTEAFF. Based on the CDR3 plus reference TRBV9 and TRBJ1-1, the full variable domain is DSGVTQTPKHLITATGQRVTLRCSPRSGDLSVYWYQQSLDQGLQFLIQYYNGEERAKGNILERFSAQQFPDLHSELNLSSLELGDSALYFCASSPWMNTEAFFGQGTRLTVV.

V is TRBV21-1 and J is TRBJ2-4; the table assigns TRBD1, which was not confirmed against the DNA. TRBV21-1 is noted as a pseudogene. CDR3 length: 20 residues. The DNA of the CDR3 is TGTGCCAGCAGCAAACGCCGGGGGACAGCTCTCGGGATCGACAAAAACATTCAGTACTTC. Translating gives CASSKRRGTALGIDKNIQYF.